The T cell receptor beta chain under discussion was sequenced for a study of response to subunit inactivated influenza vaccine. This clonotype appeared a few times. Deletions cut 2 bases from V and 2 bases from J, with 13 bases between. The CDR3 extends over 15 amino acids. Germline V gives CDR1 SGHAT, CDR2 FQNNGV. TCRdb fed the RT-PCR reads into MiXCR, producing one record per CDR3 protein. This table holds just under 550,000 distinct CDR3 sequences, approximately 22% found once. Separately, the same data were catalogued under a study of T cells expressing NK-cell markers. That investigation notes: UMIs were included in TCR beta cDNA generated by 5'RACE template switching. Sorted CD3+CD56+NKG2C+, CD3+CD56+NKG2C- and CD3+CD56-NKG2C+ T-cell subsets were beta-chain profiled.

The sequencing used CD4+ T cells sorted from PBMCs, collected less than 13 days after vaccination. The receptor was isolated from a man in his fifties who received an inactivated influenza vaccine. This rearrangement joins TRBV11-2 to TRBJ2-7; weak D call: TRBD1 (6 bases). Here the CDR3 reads CASSLMQGTTYEQYF. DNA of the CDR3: TGTGCCAGCAGCTTAATGCAGGGGACGACCTACGAGCAGTACTTC.